These 25 T cell receptor beta chains were all obtained from the same sample, sequenced in a study of T cell responses to AZD1222 COVID-19 vaccine. TCRdb's table, derived via immunoSEQ multiplex PCR, lists solely in-frame clones and lacks some. Here the sample spans about 17,000 clones, 80% to 85% being singletons. The sample in question was peripheral blood, obtained 28 days after the second AZD1222 dose. These receptors all stem from an adult who received the AZD1222 COVID-19 vaccine.

This chain joins TRBV12-3 or TRBV12-4 and TRBJ2-5; D unclear. Trimming removed 8 bases from V and 4 bases from J, with 8 bases in between. This CDR3 is built from 11 residues. CDR3: CASSPAETQYF. As DNA, the CDR3 is TGTGCCAGCTCCCCGGCAGAGACCCAGTACTTC.

The chain uses TRBV30 and TRBJ1-6, with D perhaps TRBD1 (5 bases). The V and J ends lost 3 bases and 7 bases respectively, with 13 bases between them. The CDR3 is 14 residues long. Germline assignment: CDR1 GTSNPN and CDR2 SVGIG (reference sequence). This CDR3 is CAWRWTGENSPLHF. CDR3 bases: TGTGCCTGGAGATGGACGGGGGAAAATTCACCCCTCCACTTT.

A few counts support this clone. The rearrangement links TRBV6-5 to TRBJ1-5; 7 bases are shared with TRBD1. The CDR3 runs 14 residues. After removal of 8 bases from V and 4 bases from J, the junction contained 8 bases not matched to a gene. The germline V gene has CDR1 MNHEY and CDR2 SVGAGI. The CDR3 nucleotides read TGTGCCAGCCGCAGGACAGGCGGAAATCAGCCCCAGCATTTT. It codes for CASRRTGGNQPQHF.

Written as DNA, the CDR3 is TGTGCCTGCCGTCTCGCAGGGGGCCACGAGCAGTACTTC. Translated: CACRLAGGHEQYF. The V call is TRBV28, the J call TRBJ2-7; 8 nucleotides line up with TRBD1. V was pared by 11 bases and J by 5 bases, with 11 bases of the junction left unmatched. The CDR3 length is 13 residues. Per the germline V gene, CDR1 is MDHEN and CDR2 is SYDVKM.

This chain connects TRBV6-6 to TRBJ1-1; D is possibly TRBD1 (6 bases). The V end was cut by 4 bases, the J end by 7 bases, with 10 bases between. CDR3 length equals 12 residues. Germline CDR1 is MNHNY and CDR2 is SVGAGI (reference sequence). In nucleotides, the CDR3 is TGTGCCAGCAGTTTCGTACAGGGTGAAGCTTTCTTT. Translating gives CASSFVQGEAFF.

The chain couples TRBV5-1 to TRBJ2-7; 7 nucleotides line up with TRBD1. V shed 4 bases, J shed 2 bases, and the junction held 12 bases outside the gene matches. The germline V gene encodes CDR1 SGHRS and CDR2 YFSETQ. The CDR3 contains 16 residues. CDR3 in DNA: TGCGCCAGCAGCCCCATTGACAGGGAAGACGCCTACGAGCAGTACTTC. As protein: CASSPIDREDAYEQYF.

The chain joins TRBV7-3 to TRBJ2-7; 9 bases fit TRBD1. The CDR3 extends over 14 amino acids. The ends lost 5 bases at V and 7 bases at J; junction bases unmatched: 9. In germline, CDR1 is SGHTA, CDR2 FQGTGA. The DNA for the CDR3 is TGTGCCAGCAGCCCTGGACAGGGGTCGAGGGAGCAGTACTTC. Residues: CASSPGQGSREQYF. Full variable domain (remainder filled in from reference TRBV7-3 and TRBJ2-7): GAGVSQTPSNKVTEKGKYVELRCDPISGHTALYWYRQSLGQGPEFLIYFQGTGAADDSGLPNDRFFAVRPEGSVSTLKIQRTERGDSAVYLCASSPGQGSREQYFGPGTRLTVT.

V and J are TRBV19 and TRBJ2-1; tentative D call: TRBD1 (7 bases). The CDR3 length is 14 residues. Germline loops: CDR1 LNHDA, CDR2 SQIVND (reference sequence). V shed 5 bases and J shed 4 bases, with 12 bases lying between them. CDR3 nucleotide sequence: TGTGCCAGTAGTCGGCAGGGGGGTTACAATGAGCAGTTCTTC. This sequence encodes CASSRQGGYNEQFF.

The rearrangement joins TRBV11-3 to TRBJ1-1, with no clear D. V lost 5 bases and J 7 bases, leaving 14 bases between the germline ends. Germline loops: CDR1 SGHNT, CDR2 YENEEA. The CDR3 is 13 amino acids. CDR3 DNA sequence: TGTGCCAGCAGCCGATCGGGAGGCGGTGAAGCTTTCTTT. Translated: CASSRSGGGEAFF. The whole variable domain, remainder taken from reference TRBV11-3 and TRBJ1-1, is EAGVVQSPRYKIIEKKQPVAFWCNPISGHNTLYWYLQNLGQGPELLIRYENEEAVDDSQLPKDRFSAERLKGVDSTLKIQPAELGDSAVYLCASSRSGGGEAFFGQGTRLTVV.

V usage is TRBV7-2 and J usage is TRBJ1-2; D is undetermined. Trimming removed 7 bases from V and 0 bases from J, with 6 bases in between. The CDR3 is 12 residues long. CDR1 is SGHTA and CDR2 is FQGNSA in the germline V gene. CDR3 DNA: TGTGCCAGCACTGCGGCTAACTATGGCTACACCTTC. It encodes CASTAANYGYTF.

The rearrangement links TRBV10-3 to TRBJ2-3; 7 nucleotides line up with TRBD1. With 5 bases clipped from V and 6 bases from J, the junction kept 8 bases outside the gene matches. This CDR3 region has 14 residues. Germline values: CDR1 ENHRY, CDR2 SYGVKD. The CDR3 loop reads CAISPGQRYDTQYF. As DNA, the CDR3 is TGTGCCATCAGTCCGGGACAGCGTTATGATACGCAGTATTTT.

The genes are TRBV11-3 and TRBJ1-1, with D possibly TRBD1 on 5 matching bases. Germline values: CDR1 SGHNT, CDR2 YENEEA. V shed 4 bases and J shed 1 base, with 7 bases lying between them. The CDR3 extends over 13 amino acids. CDR3 DNA: TGTGCCAGCAGCTCACAGGCGAACACTGAAGCTTTCTTT. This sequence encodes CASSSQANTEAFF.

The chain employs TRBV6-1 and TRBJ1-2; weak D call: TRBD1 (5 bases). Trimming took 2 bases from V and 8 from J, leaving 12 bases between them. Germline V gene data show CDR1 as MNHNS and CDR2 as SASEGT. CDR3 length: 13 amino acids. The CDR3 loop is CASSEWDLAGYTF. The CDR3 DNA sequence: TGTGCCAGCAGTGAATGGGACCTCGCGGGCTACACCTTC.

The chain uses TRBV10-3 and TRBJ1-1; perhaps TRBD1 as D (6 bases). Trimming shortened V by 8 bases and J by 8 bases, and 18 bases separated the two germline ends. Germline CDR1 ENHRY, CDR2 SYGVKD. The CDR3 is 13 amino acids. In DNA form, the CDR3 reads TGTGCCATCTCCAGGGATAGGGGGAGAGAAGCTTTCTTT. Residues: CAISRDRGREAFF.

The CDR3 here is CSASEQGAYGYTF. CDR3 sequence (DNA): TGCAGTGCTAGTGAACAGGGGGCCTATGGCTACACCTTC. The rearrangement links TRBV20-1 to TRBJ1-2; 9 nucleotides align to TRBD1. The CDR3 runs to 13 residues. V lost 3 bases and J lost 4; bases outside the gene matches: 3. The germline gives CDR1 DFQATT, CDR2 SNEGSKA (reference sequence).

This chain uses TRBV10-3 with TRBJ2-7; 8 bases map to TRBD1. Trimming removed 9 bases from V and 5 bases from J; junction bases left unmatched: 3. Per the germline V gene, CDR1 is ENHRY and CDR2 is SYGVKD. CDR3 size: 11 residues. The CDR3 sequence: CAIGQGNEQYF. As DNA, the CDR3 is TGTGCCATAGGACAGGGAAACGAGCAGTACTTC.

The chain carries TRBV7-6 and TRBJ1-3, with D maybe TRBD1 (5 bases). V was trimmed by 0 bases and J by 0 bases, leaving 6 bases between them. The CDR3 is made up of 15 amino acids. Per germline, CDR1 SGHVS and CDR2 FNYEAQ. In nucleotides, the CDR3 is TGTGCCAGCAGCTTAGCCAGGGCCTCTGGAAACACCATATATTTT. Amino acids: CASSLARASGNTIYF.

The rearrangement links TRBV7-2 to TRBJ2-2; TRBD2 agrees at 8 bases. With V trimmed by 1 base and J by 0 bases, 1 base remained unmatched. This CDR3 is 16 amino acids long. Germline V gene lookup returns CDR1 SGHTA and CDR2 FQGNSA. This CDR3 reads CASSLVAGPNTGELFF. As DNA, the CDR3 is TGTGCCAGCAGCTTAGTAGCGGGGCCGAACACCGGGGAGCTGTTTTTT.

The V gene is TRBV7-6, the J gene TRBJ2-3; TRBD2 might be the D (6 bases). There are 17 residues in the CDR3. Trimming stripped 0 bases from V and 2 bases from J, with 15 bases between. CDR1 and CDR2 (germline): SGHVS, FNYEAQ. Here the CDR3 DNA reads TGTGCCAGCAGCTTAGCTGGGGCTAGCGCTGCCACAGATACGCAGTATTTT. It codes for CASSLAGASAATDTQYF.

The count of this clone is one. The chain links TRBV6-2 or TRBV6-3 to TRBJ2-4; TRBD2 matches at 12 bases. The CDR3 has 13 residues. Germline V lookup: CDR1 MNHEY, CDR2 SVGEGT. J lost 11 bases, V lost 5 bases, and 4 bases had no gene match. CDR3 nucleotide sequence: TGTGCCAGCAGTCTAGCGGGGGGGACCGTTCAGTACTTC. Its translation: CASSLAGGTVQYF.

The CDR3 loop is CASSEIGKYYGYTF. CDR3 DNA sequence: TGTGCCAGCAGTGAAATTGGCAAATACTATGGCTACACCTTC. This chain joins TRBV6-1 and TRBJ1-2, with D unclear. CDR1 is MNHNS, CDR2 SASEGT, per germline. Deletions cut 2 bases from V and 3 bases from J, with 10 bases between. The CDR3 is 14 residues long.

The chain joins TRBV5-6 to TRBJ2-6; the match to TRBD1 covers 10 bases. V dropped 3 bases and J dropped 11; count of bases not matched to a gene: 8. CDR3 length: 15 residues. Germline V gives CDR1 SGHDT, CDR2 YYEEEE. The CDR3 DNA is TGTGCCAGCAGCTCGGGACAGGGGTCAGGTGACGTCCTGACTTTC. The encoded protein is CASSSGQGSGDVLTF.

The chain has TRBV6-9 and TRBJ1-5; D possibly corresponds to TRBD1 (5 bases). There are 18 residues in the CDR3. Germline V gene lookup returns CDR1 MNHGY and CDR2 SVAAGI. The V gene lost 6 bases and the J gene lost 0 bases, with 21 bases spanning the gap. This chain's CDR3 is CASRARGYIGLSNQPQHF. CDR3 bases: TGTGCCAGCAGGGCAAGGGGCTACATTGGTCTTAGCAATCAGCCCCAGCATTTT.

V is TRBV7-9 and J is TRBJ2-4; D is perhaps TRBD1 or TRBD2 (6 bases each). The V gene's germline CDR1 is SEHNR and CDR2 FQNEAQ (reference sequence). Trimming left V 11 bases short and J 3 bases short, with 14 bases between. The CDR3 is 13 residues long. CDR3 DNA: TGTGCCCACGGGGGCCAGGACAAAAACATTCAGTACTTC. Encoded protein: CAHGGQDKNIQYF.

The rearrangement uses TRBV25-1 and TRBJ1-5, with D uncertain. Germline V gives CDR1 MGHDK, CDR2 SYGVNS. V was pared by 2 bases and J by 9 bases, with 8 bases between. This CDR3 contains 12 residues. The chain's CDR3 is CASSEGKRPQHF. CDR3 bases: TGTGCCAGCAGTGAAGGCAAGAGGCCCCAGCATTTT.